A selection of T cell receptor beta chains follows, all from one sample in a study of blood T cell repertoires in COVID-19. The repertoire was sequenced with immunoSEQ multiplex PCR; TCRdb's copy has only in-frame clones and lacks some. The table lists 150,000 to 200,000 clones, around 73% of them singletons. The sequenced sample was PBMCs or T cells enriched from blood (not recorded which). These receptors all stem from a woman aged 45-59 years who had recovered from COVID-19. Each CDR3 is given with its conserved first and last residue. Fields, in order: V gene, clone size, J gene, D gene, CDR3 protein, CDR3 DNA. D genes are given only for firm matches. Clone size is not always given. Where it is, it says once, few, many or a class for expanded clones.

V: TRBV3-1/TRBV3-2
size: NA
J: TRBJ1-1
D: NA
CDR3: CASSQDLLRGAFF
DNA: TGTGCCAGCAGCCAAGATCTATTGAGGGGGGCTTTCTTT

V: TRBV28
size: few
J: TRBJ2-7
D: NA
CDR3: CASNLRGYEQYF
DNA: TGTGCCAGCAACCTAAGGGGCTACGAGCAGTACTTC

V: TRBV25-1
size: NA
J: TRBJ1-2
D: TRBD1
CDR3: CASSRGGTGNYGYTF
DNA: TGTGCCAGCAGTCGAGGAGGGACAGGGAACTATGGCTACACCTTC

V: TRBV7-9
size: NA
J: TRBJ1-1
D: TRBD1
CDR3: CASRSGQGYMNTEAFF
DNA: TGTGCCAGCAGGTCGGGACAGGGGTACATGAACACTGAAGCTTTCTTT

V: TRBV27
size: few
J: TRBJ1-2
D: NA
CDR3: CASSLGAGWGYTF
DNA: TGTGCCAGCAGTTTAGGGGCAGGATGGGGCTACACCTTC

V: TRBV9
size: NA
J: TRBJ2-3
D: NA
CDR3: CASSVADTQYF
DNA: TGTGCCAGCAGCGTAGCTGATACGCAGTATTTT

V: TRBV3-1/TRBV3-2
size: NA
J: TRBJ1-1
D: NA
CDR3: CASSQHRGYEAFF
DNA: TGTGCCAGCAGCCAACATAGAGGTTATGAAGCTTTCTTT

V: TRBV5-1
size: NA
J: TRBJ1-1
D: NA
CDR3: CASRQEENTEAFF
DNA: TGCGCCAGCAGGCAAGAGGAGAACACTGAAGCTTTCTTT

V: TRBV5-6
size: NA
J: TRBJ2-3
D: NA
CDR3: CASGLKGEWRTDTQYF
DNA: TGTGCCAGCGGGTTGAAGGGGGAGTGGCGGACAGATACGCAGTATTTT

V: TRBV19
size: NA
J: TRBJ1-2
D: TRBD1
CDR3: CASSIVLSRDRNYGYTF
DNA: TGTGCCAGTAGTATAGTTTTGTCCCGGGACAGGAACTATGGCTACACCTTC

V: TRBV19
size: NA
J: TRBJ1-4
D: NA
CDR3: CASSIGGKRNEKLFF
DNA: TGTGCCAGTAGTATAGGAGGGAAGAGGAATGAAAAACTGTTTTTT

V: TRBV24-1
size: once
J: TRBJ1-2
D: TRBD1
CDR3: CATSKDRVYGYTF
DNA: TGTGCCACCAGCAAGGACAGGGTCTATGGCTACACCTTC

V: TRBV12-3/TRBV12-4
size: NA
J: TRBJ2-5
D: NA
CDR3: CASGFAGQETQYF
DNA: TGTGCCAGCGGCTTCGCAGGTCAAGAGACCCAGTACTTC

V: TRBV3-1/TRBV3-2
size: NA
J: TRBJ2-3
D: NA
CDR3: CASRSYTDTQYF
DNA: TGTGCCAGCAGGTCTTACACAGATACGCAGTATTTT

V: TRBV6-6
size: NA
J: TRBJ1-5
D: NA
CDR3: CASSPRGGSNQPQHF
DNA: TGTGCCAGCAGCCCTCGCGGGGGTAGCAATCAGCCCCAGCATTTT

V: TRBV5-1
size: NA
J: TRBJ2-7
D: NA
CDR3: CASSLGVGGTNEQYF
DNA: TGCGCCAGCAGCCTCGGAGTGGGAGGAACGAACGAGCAGTACTTC

V: TRBV27
size: once
J: TRBJ1-1
D: NA
CDR3: CASSPDGGTEAFF
DNA: TGTGCCAGCAGCCCCGACGGGGGCACTGAAGCTTTCTTT

V: TRBV4-3
size: NA
J: TRBJ2-2
D: TRBD2
CDR3: CASSQKREEGGELFF
DNA: TGCGCCAGCAGCCAAAAGCGGGAGGAGGGCGGGGAGCTGTTTTTT

V: TRBV6-2/TRBV6-3
size: NA
J: TRBJ2-7
D: TRBD2
CDR3: CASSYWGLATSGRSPYEQYF
DNA: TGTGCCAGCAGTTACTGGGGCCTTGCGACTAGCGGGCGAAGTCCCTACGAGCAGTACTTC

V: TRBV28
size: NA
J: TRBJ1-2
D: TRBD1
CDR3: CASSFDHRGYGYTF
DNA: TGTGCCAGCAGTTTTGATCACAGGGGATATGGCTACACCTTC

V: TRBV2
size: NA
J: TRBJ1-3
D: NA
CDR3: CASPDSSGNTIYF
DNA: TGTGCCAGTCCGGACAGCTCTGGAAACACCATATATTTT

V: TRBV3-1/TRBV3-2
size: NA
J: TRBJ1-1
D: TRBD1
CDR3: CASSPGGTGEEAFF
DNA: TGTGCCAGCAGCCCAGGGGGGACAGGGGAAGAAGCTTTCTTT

V: TRBV5-1
size: NA
J: TRBJ2-7
D: NA
CDR3: CASSFDSSYDEQYF
DNA: TGCGCCAGCAGCTTCGACAGCTCCTACGATGAGCAGTACTTC

V: TRBV6-5
size: NA
J: TRBJ2-7
D: NA
CDR3: CASSPGTGIYEQYF
DNA: TGTGCCAGCAGCCCCGGTACAGGGATCTACGAGCAGTACTTC

V: TRBV27
size: NA
J: TRBJ1-2
D: NA
CDR3: CASSIIGGNYGYTF
DNA: TGTGCCAGCAGTATCATTGGGGGGAACTATGGCTACACCTTC

V: TRBV6-5
size: NA
J: TRBJ2-7
D: TRBD2
CDR3: CASRSSGSPGNEQYF
DNA: TGTGCCAGCAGGTCTAGCGGGAGCCCCGGGAACGAGCAGTACTTC

V: TRBV6-1
size: NA
J: TRBJ1-1
D: TRBD1
CDR3: CASSEWDRYEAFF
DNA: TGTGCCAGCAGTGAATGGGACAGATATGAAGCTTTCTTT

V: TRBV28
size: NA
J: TRBJ1-2
D: TRBD1
CDR3: CASSPGTAHVYGYTF
DNA: TGTGCCAGCAGCCCCGGGACAGCCCATGTCTATGGCTACACCTTC

V: TRBV15
size: once
J: TRBJ2-7
D: TRBD2
CDR3: CATAGGPESYEQYF
DNA: TGTGCCACCGCGGGGGGCCCAGAATCCTACGAGCAGTACTTC

V: TRBV28
size: NA
J: TRBJ2-3
D: TRBD2
CDR3: CASSTHSGTSGSKSHF
DNA: TGTGCCAGCAGTACACACTCCGGGACTAGCGGGAGTAAGTCGCATTTT

V: TRBV5-1
size: few
J: TRBJ2-3
D: NA
CDR3: CASSSGGALTDTQYF
DNA: TGCGCCAGCAGCTCTGGGGGGGCCCTAACAGATACGCAGTATTTT

V: TRBV7-9
size: once
J: TRBJ2-1
D: NA
CDR3: CASSPPAAYNEQFF
DNA: TGTGCCAGCAGCCCCCCGGCGGCTTACAATGAGCAGTTCTTC

V: TRBV5-1
size: NA
J: TRBJ1-5
D: TRBD1
CDR3: CASRLGTEIYQPQHF
DNA: TGCGCCAGCAGGTTAGGGACAGAGATCTATCAGCCCCAGCATTTT

V: TRBV12-5
size: NA
J: TRBJ2-7
D: NA
CDR3: CASGLDQGYEQYF
DNA: TGTGCTAGTGGTTTGGACCAGGGTTACGAGCAGTACTTC

V: TRBV18
size: NA
J: TRBJ2-2
D: TRBD1
CDR3: CASSPLNRGSGGELFF
DNA: TGTGCCAGCTCACCATTGAACAGGGGGTCTGGCGGGGAGCTGTTTTTT

V: TRBV3-1/TRBV3-2
size: NA
J: TRBJ1-6
D: NA
CDR3: CASSQSQIHSPLHF
DNA: TGTGCCAGCAGCCAATCACAGATACATTCACCCCTCCACTTT

V: TRBV29-1
size: few
J: TRBJ2-7
D: TRBD2
CDR3: CSVTYSGRPYEQYF
DNA: TGCAGCGTCACGTATAGCGGGAGGCCCTACGAGCAGTACTTC

V: TRBV15
size: few
J: TRBJ2-4
D: TRBD2
CDR3: CATSRQAGAVYIQYF
DNA: TGTGCCACCAGCAGGCAAGCGGGAGCGGTTTACATTCAGTACTTC

V: TRBV4-3
size: NA
J: TRBJ1-2
D: NA
CDR3: CASSRLERNYGYTF
DNA: TGCGCCAGCAGCCGTTTAGAGCGAAACTATGGCTACACCTTC

V: TRBV3-1/TRBV3-2
size: few
J: TRBJ1-1
D: NA
CDR3: CASSQATENTEAFF
DNA: TGTGCCAGCAGCCAAGCGACAGAGAACACTGAAGCTTTCTTT

V: TRBV5-1
size: NA
J: TRBJ2-1
D: NA
CDR3: CASSLDGGVGEQFF
DNA: TGCGCCAGCAGCTTGGATGGCGGAGTTGGTGAGCAGTTCTTC

V: TRBV25-1
size: NA
J: TRBJ2-7
D: TRBD2
CDR3: CASEVGGSPYEQYF
DNA: TGTGCCAGCGAAGTGGGCGGGAGCCCCTACGAGCAGTACTTC

V: TRBV12-5
size: NA
J: TRBJ1-2
D: NA
CDR3: CASAKNYGYTF
DNA: TGTGCTAGTGCCAAAAACTATGGCTACACCTTC

V: TRBV27
size: few
J: TRBJ2-7
D: TRBD2
CDR3: CASSFRATQTSGRRYEQYF
DNA: TGTGCCAGCAGTTTCCGAGCGACCCAGACTAGCGGGAGAAGGTACGAGCAGTACTTC

V: TRBV27
size: NA
J: TRBJ1-4
D: TRBD1
CDR3: CASRLVQGALGEKLFF
DNA: TGTGCCAGCCGTTTAGTCCAGGGGGCCCTGGGTGAAAAACTGTTTTTT

V: TRBV5-1
size: NA
J: TRBJ2-7
D: TRBD1
CDR3: CASSTGGQPTYEQYF
DNA: TGCGCCAGCAGCACAGGGGGACAGCCTACCTACGAGCAGTACTTC

V: TRBV27
size: NA
J: TRBJ2-1
D: NA
CDR3: CASSPPLRTMVYNEQFF
DNA: TGTGCCAGCAGTCCCCCCCTTAGGACTATGGTTTACAATGAGCAGTTCTTC

V: TRBV18
size: NA
J: TRBJ2-1
D: TRBD2
CDR3: CASSPTGTTGYEQFF
DNA: TGTGCCAGCTCCCCAACCGGGACTACGGGTTATGAGCAGTTCTTC

V: TRBV18
size: NA
J: TRBJ2-2
D: NA
CDR3: CASSARIPNTGELFF
DNA: TGTGCCAGCTCAGCGAGGATCCCCAACACCGGGGAGCTGTTTTTT